The 27 T cell receptor beta chains below come from one sample, sequenced in a study of T cell responses to AZD1222 COVID-19 vaccine. Generated by immunoSEQ multiplex PCR, the TCRdb table keeps only in-frame clones and is missing some. Found here are 75,000 to 100,000 clones, 88% of them singletons; the top ten hold approximately 2.8%. The source material was peripheral blood, sampled on day 0 of AZD1222 vaccination. Every receptor here comes from an adult in good health.

This clone was detected only once. The chain combines TRBV4-1 with TRBJ1-4, with D unresolved. Germline CDR1 MGHRA, CDR2 YSYEKL. The CDR3 is 15 residues long. V lost 4 bases and J lost 8, with 17 bases in between. The CDR3 DNA reads as TGCGCCAGCAGCCGAAGCGGCCGGGTTTGGGAAAAACTGTTTTTT. It specifies CASSRSGRVWEKLFF.

The J gene is TRBJ2-1, the V gene TRBV6-5; D gene uncertain. The V end was cut by 4 bases, the J end by 7 bases, with 11 bases between. CDR3 length: 13 amino acids. CDR1 MNHEY and CDR2 SVGAGI come from the germline V gene. CDR3 sequence (DNA): TGTGCCAGCAGTTCCGTCCGCAATAATGAGCAGTTCTTC. This translates into CASSSVRNNEQFF.

By its share, this clone is medium-sized. The genes are TRBV29-1 and TRBJ2-4; D perhaps matches TRBD1 (7 bases). Germline V lookup: CDR1 SQVTM, CDR2 ANQGSEA. This CDR3 is built from 16 residues. Trimming cost V 4 bases and J 3 bases, with 19 bases left between them. As DNA, the CDR3 is TGCAGCGTTGTTGGAGGGGGCAGGGACGACAAAAACATTCAGTACTTC. Translation: CSVVGGGRDDKNIQYF.

This chain uses TRBV28 with TRBJ1-1; 9 bases are a match to TRBD1. V dropped 4 bases and J dropped 7; count of bases not matched to a gene: 13. Germline V gene data show CDR1 as MDHEN and CDR2 as SYDVKM. The CDR3 spans 16 residues. DNA for the CDR3: TGTGCCAGCAGTTCTTGGACCGGGACAGGGTATCTTGAAGCTTTCTTT. It encodes CASSSWTGTGYLEAFF.

The chain couples TRBV19 to TRBJ1-1; a possible D gene is TRBD1 (6 bases). The CDR3 length is 14 residues. Germline V CDR1 and CDR2: LNHDA, SQIVND (reference sequence). The V end lost 7 bases, the J end lost 4 bases, and 16 bases lay between the germline ends. CDR3 DNA: TGTGCCAGTACCTTCCAGGGGAGAGGCACTGAAGCTTTCTTT. Translated: CASTFQGRGTEAFF.

This chain uses TRBV19 with TRBJ2-7; perhaps TRBD2 as D (6 bases). The CDR3 consists of 14 residues. Germline-derived CDR1 and CDR2 are LNHDA and SQIVND (reference sequence). V lost 6 bases and J 0 bases, leaving 12 bases between the germline ends. DNA of the CDR3: TGTGCCAGTAGCCTGCGGGGCGGCTCCTACGAGCAGTACTTC. Amino acid sequence: CASSLRGGSYEQYF.

The V call is TRBV4-2, the J call TRBJ2-3; no clear D gene. V dropped 4 bases and J dropped 3 bases, with 14 bases sitting between them. Germline CDR1 and CDR2: LGHNA and YNFKEQ. The length of the CDR3 is 15 residues. As DNA, the CDR3 is TGTGCCAGCAGCCCGAGCCCGGGTAGGACAGATACGCAGTATTTT. It encodes CASSPSPGRTDTQYF.

V gene TRBV19 combines with J gene TRBJ1-4, with 9 nucleotides matching TRBD1. V dropped 7 bases and J dropped 6; count of bases not matched to a gene: 3. Germline CDR1 LNHDA, CDR2 SQIVND (reference sequence). The CDR3 spans 13 residues. The CDR3 sequence is CASKGTGHEKLFF. In DNA, the CDR3 is TGTGCCAGTAAAGGGACAGGGCATGAAAAACTGTTTTTT.

This clone was observed once. This sequence joins TRBV21-1 and TRBJ1-5; the table's D call of TRBD1 was not tested on the DNA. TRBV21-1 represents a pseudogene. The length of the CDR3 is 17 residues. The CDR3 coding sequence is TGTGCCAGCAGCAAAGTTCAGGGCAGGTCTATCAATCAGCCCCAGCATTTT. This gives the protein CASSKVQGRSINQPQHF.

This clone came up a few times. The V gene is TRBV3-1 (or the pseudogene TRBV3-2), the J gene TRBJ1-1; 7 nucleotides agree with TRBD1. CDR1 LGHDT and CDR2 YNNKEL come from the germline V gene (reference sequence). V dropped 4 bases and J dropped 0; count of bases not matched to a gene: 2. CDR3 length: 14 amino acids. In nucleotides, the CDR3 is TGTGCCAGCAGCCCGGACAGGATGAACACTGAAGCTTTCTTT. The encoded protein is CASSPDRMNTEAFF.

This chain links TRBV24-1 with TRBJ1-5; 7 bases fit TRBD1. V lost 0 bases, J lost 10 bases, and 5 bases stayed unmatched. The CDR3 runs to 14 residues. Germline lookup yields CDR1 KGHDR and CDR2 SFDVKD. As DNA, the CDR3 is TGTGCCACCAGTGATTTGCGGACAGGACAACCCCAGCATTTT. Protein product: CATSDLRTGQPQHF.

The V gene is TRBV25-1, the J gene TRBJ1-4; D is unclear. Germline V gives CDR1 MGHDK, CDR2 SYGVNS. V was clipped by 5 bases and J by 5 bases, with 18 bases between them. The CDR3 covers 16 residues. In nucleotides, the CDR3 is TGTGCCAGCAGTCACGGTCTTACAGTACTCAATGAAAAACTGTTTTTT. This translates into CASSHGLTVLNEKLFF.

This clone came up a few times. J is TRBJ2-3 and V is TRBV5-4; 11 nucleotides agree with TRBD2. V was clipped by 3 bases and J by 3 bases; unmatched bases: 0. Germline V gives CDR1 SGHNT, CDR2 YYREEE (reference sequence). This CDR3 contains 14 residues. Here the CDR3 DNA reads TGTGCCAGCAGCTCTAGCGGGAGGACAGATACGCAGTATTTT. Translating gives CASSSSGRTDTQYF. The whole variable domain, remainder taken from reference TRBV5-4 and TRBJ2-3, is ETGVTQSPTHLIKTRGQQVTLRCSSQSGHNTVSWYQQALGQGPQFIFQYYREEENGRGNFPPRFSGLQFPNYSSELNVNALELDDSALYLCASSSSGRTDTQYFGPGTRLTVL.

The chain employs TRBV2 and TRBJ2-3, with D unresolved. The V end lost 4 bases, the J end lost 4 bases, and 9 bases lay between the germline ends. Germline CDR1 and CDR2: SNHLY and FYNNEI. The CDR3 loop spans 13 amino acids. For the CDR3, the DNA is TGTGCCAGCAGTGCCTCGACCTCAGATACGCAGTATTTT. Its protein product is CASSASTSDTQYF.

The V call is TRBV14, the J call TRBJ2-3; 10 bases fit TRBD2. Germline CDR1 is SGHDN and CDR2 is FVKESK. This CDR3 has 16 residues. The ends lost 2 bases at V and 4 bases at J; junction bases unmatched: 6. The CDR3 DNA reads as TGTGCCAGCAGCCAACTGGGACTAGCGATCCCAGATACGCAGTATTTT. It yields the protein CASSQLGLAIPDTQYF.

The V and J genes are TRBV27 and TRBJ2-4; D remains unclear. The CDR3 is 14 amino acids. In germline, CDR1 is MNHEY, CDR2 SMNVEV (reference sequence). The germline V and J ends were trimmed by 2 bases and 6 bases, with 11 bases remaining between them. CDR3 residues: CASSLGTQTNIQYF. The CDR3 DNA reads TGTGCCAGCAGTTTAGGTACACAGACAAACATTCAGTACTTC.

This sequence joins TRBV5-1 and TRBJ2-5; 10 bases fit TRBD1. Looked up from germline, CDR1 is SGHRS and CDR2 is YFSETQ. Trimming took 3 bases from V and 3 from J; bases not matched to a gene: 5. The CDR3 extends over 15 amino acids. The CDR3 loop is CASSSLGQGKETQYF. The CDR3 nucleotides are TGCGCCAGCAGCTCGTTGGGACAGGGGAAAGAGACCCAGTACTTC.

The chain combines TRBV11-2 with TRBJ2-1; 8 nucleotides align to TRBD2. V was pared by 5 bases and J by 8 bases, with 11 bases of the junction left unmatched. The germline V gene encodes CDR1 SGHAT and CDR2 FQNNGV. This CDR3 is 15 amino acids long. The CDR3 nucleotides are TGTGCCAGCAGCCCAAGAGGGGTACTAGCGGATGAGCAGTTCTTC. Residues: CASSPRGVLADEQFF.

V is TRBV5-1 and J is TRBJ1-1, with 7 bases matching TRBD1. J lost 4 bases, V lost 4 bases, and 7 bases had no gene match. Germline loops: CDR1 SGHRS, CDR2 YFSETQ. The CDR3 consists of 14 residues. In DNA form, the CDR3 reads TGCGCCAGCAGCCGACCTGACAGGGTCACTGAAGCTTTCTTT. It specifies CASSRPDRVTEAFF.

The V gene is TRBV3-1 (or the pseudogene TRBV3-2), the J gene TRBJ1-1; unclear D gene. V lost 4 bases and J lost 5, with 17 bases in between. Germline CDR1 and CDR2: LGHDT and YNNKEL (reference sequence). The CDR3 runs to 15 residues. CDR3 protein: CASSPSWVSRTEAFF. In DNA, the CDR3 is TGTGCCAGCAGCCCCTCCTGGGTCTCTCGGACTGAAGCTTTCTTT.

The rearrangement joins TRBV5-1 to TRBJ2-5; tentatively, D is TRBD2 (5 bases). Looked up from germline, CDR1 is SGHRS and CDR2 is YFSETQ. The CDR3 is 15 amino acids. V lost 0 bases and J 5 bases, leaving 14 bases between the germline ends. The CDR3 loop reads CASSLGQTRGETQYF. The CDR3 DNA reads TGCGCCAGCAGCTTGGGGCAGACCCGAGGGGAGACCCAGTACTTC.

The V and J genes are TRBV6-2 or TRBV6-3 and TRBJ2-7; TRBD1 or TRBD2 may be the D gene (5 bases each). The CDR3 extends over 14 amino acids. From germline, CDR1 is MNHEY and CDR2 SVGEGT. The V gene lost 2 bases and the J gene lost 2 bases, with 10 bases spanning the gap. The CDR3 here is CASSYRDGPYEQYF. The CDR3 nucleotides read TGTGCCAGCAGTTACCGGGACGGCCCCTACGAGCAGTACTTC.

J is TRBJ2-3 and V is TRBV5-1; 13 nucleotides line up with TRBD2. Germline V lookup: CDR1 SGHRS, CDR2 YFSETQ. This CDR3 is 15 amino acids long. Unmatched junction bases numbered 3, after V lost 4 bases and J lost 4 bases. The CDR3 here is CASSTLAGGPDTQYF. The CDR3 bases are TGCGCCAGCAGCACACTAGCGGGAGGGCCAGATACGCAGTATTTT.

This clone occurred once. The V and J genes are TRBV2 and TRBJ2-7; D not certain. CDR1 is SNHLY, CDR2 FYNNEI, per germline. The V end lost 2 bases, the J end lost 6 bases, and 11 bases lay between the germline ends. The length of the CDR3 is 13 residues. In DNA form, the CDR3 reads TGTGCCAGCAGTGAAAATGGGGAAAGCGAGCAGTACTTC. As protein: CASSENGESEQYF. The full variable domain, with the rest looked up from reference TRBV2 and TRBJ2-7, is EPEVTQTPSHQVTQMGQEVILRCVPISNHLYFYWYRQILGQKVEFLVSFYNNEISEKSEIFDDQFSVERPDGSNFTLKIRSTKLEDSAMYFCASSENGESEQYFGPGTRLTVT.

V and J are TRBV14 and TRBJ1-2; D perhaps matches TRBD1 (6 bases). CDR3 length: 14 amino acids. Trimming shortened V by 0 bases and J by 7 bases, and 12 bases separated the two germline ends. Germline-derived CDR1 and CDR2 are SGHDN and FVKESK. For the CDR3, the DNA is TGTGCCAGCAGCCAAGATAACAGGGCACGTGGCTACACCTTC. Encoded protein: CASSQDNRARGYTF.

The chain recombines TRBV6-5 with TRBJ1-4; TRBD1 matches 8 bases. J was trimmed by 7 bases and V by 8 bases; bases with no gene match: 9. CDR3 length equals 14 residues. Germline V gives CDR1 MNHEY, CDR2 SVGAGI. The CDR3 DNA reads TGTGCCAGCGCCCCGGGACAGGAAACTGAAAAACTGTTTTTT. Translated: CASAPGQETEKLFF.

The V gene is TRBV9, the J gene TRBJ2-5, with 7 bases lining up with TRBD1. The CDR3 totals 15 residues. Germline CDR1 and CDR2: SGDLS and YYNGEE. J lost 1 base, V lost 0 bases, and 3 bases had no gene match. CDR3 nucleotides: TGTGCCAGCAGCGTAGAGGGACAGATCCAAGAGACCCAGTACTTC. It encodes CASSVEGQIQETQYF. Supplemented by reference TRBV9 and TRBJ2-5, the full variable domain reads DSGVTQTPKHLITATGQRVTLRCSPRSGDLSVYWYQQSLDQGLQFLIQYYNGEERAKGNILERFSAQQFPDLHSELNLSSLELGDSALYFCASSVEGQIQETQYFGPGTRLLVL.